Below, 17 T cell receptor beta chains from the same sample are listed, as sequenced in a study of response to subunit inactivated influenza vaccine. TCRdb re-called the RT-PCR reads through MiXCR, storing one row per CDR3 protein. Among more than 500,000 distinct CDR3 sequences listed, 10% to 12% were seen once. This sample was shared with a second study, whose subject was T cells expressing NK-cell markers. This second study says: 5'RACE template switching with UMIs produced the TCR beta cDNA.

Source: PBMCs from blood, taken on the day of vaccination. Every receptor here comes from a man aged 50 to 60 who received an inactivated influenza vaccine.

This clonotype was observed a few times. V usage is TRBV7-9 and J usage is TRBJ1-3; no reliable D call. Germline V lookup: CDR1 SEHNR, CDR2 FQNEAQ (reference sequence). There are 16 residues in the CDR3. The ends were cut back, 2 bases at V and 4 bases at J, with 15 bases in the middle. The DNA for the CDR3 is TGTGCCAGCAGCTTAAATCGGGCTCGCTCGGGAAACACCATATATTTT. It specifies CASSLNRARSGNTIYF.

This clonotype was counted a few times. This chain joins TRBV18 and TRBJ2-7; D is perhaps TRBD1 (5 bases). Per the germline V gene, CDR1 is KGHSH and CDR2 is LQKENI. Deletions cut 4 bases from V and 4 bases from J, with 17 bases between. The CDR3 runs 15 residues. CDR3 sequence (DNA): TGTGCCAGCTCACTGGTGGAGAAGGGGCCGTACGAGCAGTACTTC. Translated: CASSLVEKGPYEQYF. The variable domain in full, completed from reference TRBV18 and TRBJ2-7, reads NAGVMQNPRHLVRRRGQEARLRCSPMKGHSHVYWYRQLPEEGLKFMVYLQKENIIDESGMPKERFSAEFPKEGPSILRIQQVVRGDSAAYFCASSLVEKGPYEQYFGPGTRLTVT.

The table lists this clonotype with a count of one. The chain combines TRBV7-8 with TRBJ2-1, with 11 nucleotides matching TRBD2. Germline lookup yields CDR1 SGHVS and CDR2 FQNEAQ. The CDR3 has 14 residues. V shed 3 bases and J 9 bases; nucleotides not matched to a gene: 4. CDR3 DNA sequence: TGTGCCAGCAGCTTTAGCGGGGGGGCGGGTGAGCAGTTCTTC. Amino acid sequence: CASSFSGGAGEQFF.

The chain uses TRBV12-3 or TRBV12-4 and TRBJ2-1, with TRBD1 identical over 9 bases. This CDR3 spans 14 amino acids. The ends lost 8 bases at V and 5 bases at J; junction bases unmatched: 7. Here the CDR3 reads CASLGQGLNNEQFF. In nucleotides, the CDR3 is TGTGCCAGCCTTGGACAGGGGCTTAACAATGAGCAGTTCTTC.

The J gene is TRBJ2-7, the V gene TRBV15, with no clear D. Germline V gene lookup returns CDR1 LNHNV and CDR2 YYDKDF (reference sequence). The CDR3 is 15 amino acids. Trimming removed 0 bases from V and 1 base from J, with 10 bases in between. The CDR3 loop is CATSRDPGFSYEQYF. The DNA for the CDR3 is TGTGCCACCAGCAGAGATCCTGGGTTTTCCTACGAGCAGTACTTC.

V usage is TRBV5-1 and J usage is TRBJ2-3; 9 bases are a match to TRBD2. From germline, CDR1 is SGHRS and CDR2 YFSETQ. J lost 4 bases, V lost 4 bases, and 10 bases had no gene match. This CDR3 spans 16 amino acids. Here the CDR3 DNA reads TGCGCCAGCAGCCGGCAGGGCGGGGGGGCCTCAGATACGCAGTATTTT. It encodes CASSRQGGGASDTQYF.

In this sample, this clonotype turned up a few times. J is TRBJ1-1 and V is TRBV4-2; D is uncertain. The CDR3 totals 15 residues. The V and J ends lost 0 bases and 0 bases respectively, with 8 bases between them. Germline CDR1 is LGHNA and CDR2 is YNFKEQ. CDR3 bases: TGTGCCAGCAGCCAAGACAGGTCGGTGAACACTGAAGCTTTCTTT. Translated: CASSQDRSVNTEAFF.

This chain connects TRBV5-1 to TRBJ2-3, with D possibly TRBD2 on 5 matching bases. Germline V gene lookup returns CDR1 SGHRS and CDR2 YFSETQ. Trimming took 4 bases from V and 8 from J, leaving 14 bases between them. The CDR3 spans 13 residues. The DNA of the CDR3 is TGCGCCAGCAGCGCGGACGGTGGAGGTACGCAGTATTTT. Protein: CASSADGGGTQYF.

V usage is TRBV10-3 and J usage is TRBJ2-7; 7 nucleotides line up with TRBD1. CDR1 and CDR2 (germline): ENHRY, SYGVKD. The CDR3 runs to 14 residues. With V trimmed by 3 bases and J by 5 bases, 7 bases remained unmatched. The CDR3: CAISDLTGLDEQYF. The DNA of the CDR3 is TGTGCCATCAGTGATCTGACAGGGCTGGACGAGCAGTACTTC.

This clonotype was observed a handful of times. This sequence joins TRBV6-2 or TRBV6-3 and TRBJ1-2; 7 bases line up with TRBD1. Unmatched junction bases numbered 14, after V lost 8 bases and J lost 8 bases. The length of the CDR3 is 14 residues. Germline V gene sequence: CDR1 MNHEY, CDR2 SVGEGT. The CDR3 is CASGSWTGVLGYTF. The CDR3 DNA is TGTGCCAGCGGTTCTTGGACAGGCGTCTTGGGCTACACCTTC.

The chain employs TRBV6-1 and TRBJ2-3; possibly TRBD1 for D (6 bases). Germline CDR1 reads MNHNS; CDR2 reads SASEGT. Trimming stripped 5 bases from V and 6 bases from J, with 12 bases between. The CDR3 extends over 13 amino acids. The CDR3 loop is CASSTGSGDTQYF. CDR3 DNA sequence: TGTGCCAGCAGTACAGGGAGTGGTGATACGCAGTATTTT.

This clonotype was observed many times. The chain has TRBV5-1 and TRBJ2-3, with TRBD2 matching 9 bases. With 4 bases clipped from V and 5 bases from J, the junction kept 11 bases outside the gene matches. This CDR3 is 16 amino acids long. CDR1 is SGHRS and CDR2 is YFSETQ in the germline V gene. The CDR3 loop reads CASSVETSGPGDTQYF. CDR3 sequence (DNA): TGCGCCAGCAGCGTAGAGACTAGCGGTCCTGGAGATACGCAGTATTTT.

This clonotype has ten or more counts. The rearrangement links TRBV12-3 or TRBV12-4 to TRBJ1-1, with TRBD1 as a possible D gene (6 bases). V shed 7 bases and J shed 2 bases, with 11 bases lying between them. The CDR3 contains 13 residues. CDR3 in DNA: TGTGCCAGCATGAGGACAGCTAACACTGAAGCTTTCTTT. Translation: CASMRTANTEAFF.

A few counts support this clonotype. The V call is TRBV7-2, the J call TRBJ2-2; D tentatively fits TRBD1 or TRBD2 (5 bases each). Germline V gives CDR1 SGHTA, CDR2 FQGNSA. This CDR3 is built from 16 residues. Between the trimmed V and J ends, which lost 6 bases and 3 bases, there was a span of 17 bases. The CDR3 nucleotides read TGTGCCAGCAGAATCTTTGGGGGATTTGACACCGGGGAGCTGTTTTTT. Translated: CASRIFGGFDTGELFF.

This clonotype has a count of ten or more. The chain uses TRBV5-1 and TRBJ2-7; D call uncertain. The ends were cut back, 1 base at V and 4 bases at J, with 9 bases in the middle. Germline V gives CDR1 SGHRS, CDR2 YFSETQ. CDR3 length: 13 amino acids. The DNA of the CDR3 is TGCGCCAGCAGCTTGTTTGCGGCTTACGAGCAGTACTTC. It translates to CASSLFAAYEQYF.

This clonotype occurred many times. For the CDR3, the DNA is TGCAGTGCTTTGAGACTAGCGGGGAGCACAGATACGCAGTATTTT. It yields the protein CSALRLAGSTDTQYF. V usage is TRBV20-1 and J usage is TRBJ2-3; 11 bases are a match to TRBD2. The V and J ends lost 5 bases and 0 bases, in that order; junction bases with no gene match: 4. Germline V CDR1 and CDR2: DFQATT, SNEGSKA (reference sequence). The CDR3 has 15 residues.

This rearrangement joins TRBV20-1 to TRBJ2-2; 7 nucleotides align to TRBD2. Trimming removed 3 bases from V and 3 bases from J; junction bases left unmatched: 4. Germline V gene lookup returns CDR1 DFQATT and CDR2 SNEGSKA (reference sequence). CDR3 size: 14 residues. CDR3 protein: CSASRLAYTGELFF. CDR3 sequence (DNA): TGCAGTGCTAGTCGACTAGCATACACCGGGGAGCTGTTTTTT.